Listed below are T cell receptor beta chains from one sample, sequenced in a study of T-cell reconstitution after alpha-beta-depleted transplantation in children. A single record per CDR3 protein comes from TCRdb applying MiXCR to the PCR reads. The data contain just over 950,000 distinct CDR3 sequences, under 30% of them singletons. The sample consisted of PBMCs, mostly from graft donor cells, taken 360 days after TCRalphabeta/CD19-depleted stem cell transplant. These receptor sequences come from a boy in the first two years of life who had a stem cell transplant for SCID, so the T cells may come from the graft donor. Both conserved end residues are part of each CDR3. The order of the fields is CDR3 DNA, CDR3 protein, V gene, J gene, D gene, clone size. D genes are given only for firm matches. A row's size may be missing; if present it is once, few, many or a size class.

CDR3nt: TGCAGTGCTAGTGCTAGCGGAACTACCCAGTACTTC
CDR3aa: CSASASGTTQYF
v_gene: TRBV20-1
j_gene: TRBJ2-5
d_gene: TRBD2
abundance: -

CDR3nt: TGTGCCAGCAGTTTCTGGACAGGCAATCAGCCCCAGCATTTT
CDR3aa: CASSFWTGNQPQHF
v_gene: TRBV28
j_gene: TRBJ1-5
d_gene: -
abundance: -

CDR3nt: TGTGCCAGCACCGACGTATTGTCCTACAATGAGCAGTTCTTC
CDR3aa: CASTDVLSYNEQFF
v_gene: TRBV7-8
j_gene: TRBJ2-1
d_gene: -
abundance: few

CDR3nt: TGCGCCAGCAGCCAAGATACCGCTAGCGGCACAGATACGCAGTATTTT
CDR3aa: CASSQDTASGTDTQYF
v_gene: TRBV4-3
j_gene: TRBJ2-3
d_gene: -
abundance: -

CDR3nt: TGTGCCAGCAGCCATTATGTCAGGGGGCAAGAGACCCAGTACTTC
CDR3aa: CASSHYVRGQETQYF
v_gene: TRBV3-1
j_gene: TRBJ2-5
d_gene: TRBD1
abundance: -

CDR3nt: TGCAGTGCGAGCCCGGGAGGGGGCTACGAGCAGTACTTC
CDR3aa: CSASPGGGYEQYF
v_gene: TRBV20-1
j_gene: TRBJ2-7
d_gene: TRBD2
abundance: -

CDR3nt: TGTGCCAGCAGTCATCGGGACAGGGGGCCTAAAAACATTCAGTACTTC
CDR3aa: CASSHRDRGPKNIQYF
v_gene: TRBV6-1
j_gene: TRBJ2-4
d_gene: TRBD1
abundance: few

CDR3nt: TGTGCCAGCAGTTTCGGACCTACCCGCACAGATACGCAGTATTTT
CDR3aa: CASSFGPTRTDTQYF
v_gene: TRBV12-3/TRBV12-4
j_gene: TRBJ2-3
d_gene: -
abundance: few

CDR3nt: TGTGCCAGCAGCCCGGGACGAGGGAGAAACAATGAGCAGTTCTTC
CDR3aa: CASSPGRGRNNEQFF
v_gene: TRBV12-3/TRBV12-4
j_gene: TRBJ2-1
d_gene: -
abundance: -

CDR3nt: TGTGCCAGCAGTTACCCGGGAAGCACTGAAGCTTTCTTT
CDR3aa: CASSYPGSTEAFF
v_gene: TRBV6-5
j_gene: TRBJ1-1
d_gene: -
abundance: many

CDR3nt: TGTGCCAGCAGCTCAGGCGCCTGGGACACGATCCCTCTGGCCCAGCATTTT
CDR3aa: CASSSGAWDTIPLAQHF
v_gene: TRBV5-5
j_gene: TRBJ1-5
d_gene: -
abundance: once

CDR3nt: TGCAGTGCTAGTTATAGCGCCCCGAACACCGGGGAGCTGTTTTTT
CDR3aa: CSASYSAPNTGELFF
v_gene: TRBV20-1
j_gene: TRBJ2-2
d_gene: -
abundance: many

CDR3nt: TGCGCCAGCAGTGAGACAGGGGACACCCAAGAGACCCAGTACTTC
CDR3aa: CASSETGDTQETQYF
v_gene: TRBV10-2
j_gene: TRBJ2-5
d_gene: TRBD1
abundance: -

CDR3nt: TGTGCCAGCACGAGGGGGGCTGGGAATGAGCAGTTCTTC
CDR3aa: CASTRGAGNEQFF
v_gene: TRBV2
j_gene: TRBJ2-1
d_gene: -
abundance: few